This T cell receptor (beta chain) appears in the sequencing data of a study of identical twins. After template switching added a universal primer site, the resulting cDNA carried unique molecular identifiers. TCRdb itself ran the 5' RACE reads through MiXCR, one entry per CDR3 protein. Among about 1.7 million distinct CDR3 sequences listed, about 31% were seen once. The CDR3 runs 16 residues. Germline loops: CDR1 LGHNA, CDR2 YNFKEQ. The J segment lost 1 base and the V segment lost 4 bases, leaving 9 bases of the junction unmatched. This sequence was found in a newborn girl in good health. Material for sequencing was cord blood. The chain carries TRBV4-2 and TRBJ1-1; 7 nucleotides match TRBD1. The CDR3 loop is CASSPAQGTRNTEAFF. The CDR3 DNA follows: TGTGCCAGCAGCCCCGCACAGGGGACCCGGAACACTGAAGCTTTCTTT.